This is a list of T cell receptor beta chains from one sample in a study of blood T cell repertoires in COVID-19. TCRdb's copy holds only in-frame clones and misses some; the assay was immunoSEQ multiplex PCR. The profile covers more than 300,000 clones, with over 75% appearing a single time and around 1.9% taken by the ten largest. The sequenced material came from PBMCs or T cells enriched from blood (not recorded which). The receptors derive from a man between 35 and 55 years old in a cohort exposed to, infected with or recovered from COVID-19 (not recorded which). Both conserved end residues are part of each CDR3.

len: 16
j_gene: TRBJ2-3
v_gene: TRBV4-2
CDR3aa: CASSQVKDRRTDTQYF

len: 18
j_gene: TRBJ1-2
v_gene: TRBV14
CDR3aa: CASSQEIGTESFVYGYTF

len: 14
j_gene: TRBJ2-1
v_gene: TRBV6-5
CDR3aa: CASSYQLAVNEQFF

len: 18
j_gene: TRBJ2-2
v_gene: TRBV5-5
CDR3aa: CASSLSVLGTNFHRELFF

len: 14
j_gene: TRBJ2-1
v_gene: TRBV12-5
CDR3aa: CASGLYYGDNEQFF

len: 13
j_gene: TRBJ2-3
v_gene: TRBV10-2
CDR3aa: CASTGHSTYTQYF

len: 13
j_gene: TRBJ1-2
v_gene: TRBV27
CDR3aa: CASRLMDRDGYTF

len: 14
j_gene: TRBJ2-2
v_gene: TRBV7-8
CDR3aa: CASSLGPGGGELFF

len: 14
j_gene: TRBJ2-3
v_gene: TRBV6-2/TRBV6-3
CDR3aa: CASSYSLAGLPQYF

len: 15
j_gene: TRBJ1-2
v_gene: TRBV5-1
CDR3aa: CASSLGLELTYGYTF

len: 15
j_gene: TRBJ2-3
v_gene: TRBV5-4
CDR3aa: CASSLTSGSTDTQYF

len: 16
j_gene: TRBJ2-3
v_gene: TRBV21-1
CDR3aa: CASSNGTGGPTDTQYF

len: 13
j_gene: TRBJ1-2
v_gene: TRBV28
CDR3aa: CASSKQGSYGYTF

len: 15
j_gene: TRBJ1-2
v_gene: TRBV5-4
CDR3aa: CASSLARTGGSGYTF

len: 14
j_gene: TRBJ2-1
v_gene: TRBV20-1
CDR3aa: CSASSGSPYNEQFF

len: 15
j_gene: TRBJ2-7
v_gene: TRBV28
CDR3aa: CASSPSGTGGREQYF

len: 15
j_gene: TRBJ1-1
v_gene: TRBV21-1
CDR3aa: CASSKSKGGDTEAFF

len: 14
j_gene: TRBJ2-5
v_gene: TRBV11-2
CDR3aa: CASSFNPGVETQYF

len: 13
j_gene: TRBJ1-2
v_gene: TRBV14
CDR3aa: CASSQEGRRDYTF

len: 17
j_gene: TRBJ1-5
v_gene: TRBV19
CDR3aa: CASMDRGLGNSNQPQHF

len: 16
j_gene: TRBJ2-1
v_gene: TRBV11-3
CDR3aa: CASSLAGTGGYNEQFF

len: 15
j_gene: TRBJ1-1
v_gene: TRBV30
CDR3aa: CAWSARGVANTEAFF

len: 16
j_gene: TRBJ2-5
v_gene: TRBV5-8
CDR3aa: CASSLGAGGLQETQYF

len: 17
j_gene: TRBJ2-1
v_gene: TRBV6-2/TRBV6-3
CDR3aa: CASSYLPTSGSYNEQFF

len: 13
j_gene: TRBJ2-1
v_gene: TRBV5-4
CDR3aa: CASSLESGSEQFF

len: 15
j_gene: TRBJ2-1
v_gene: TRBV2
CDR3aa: CASSWGTGVNNEQFF

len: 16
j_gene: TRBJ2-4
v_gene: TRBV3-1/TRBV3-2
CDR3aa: CASSRRQILAKNIQYF

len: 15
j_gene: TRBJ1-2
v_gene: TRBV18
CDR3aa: CASSPNREFNYGYTF

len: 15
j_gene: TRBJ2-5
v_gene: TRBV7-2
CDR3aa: CASSLDSADQETQYF

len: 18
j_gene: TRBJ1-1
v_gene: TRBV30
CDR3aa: CAWSVINRDKRGNTEAFF

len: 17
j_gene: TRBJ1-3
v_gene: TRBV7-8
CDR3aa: CASSPEGVAFSGNTIYF

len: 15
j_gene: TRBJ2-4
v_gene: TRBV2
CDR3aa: CASRLSGTMANIQYF

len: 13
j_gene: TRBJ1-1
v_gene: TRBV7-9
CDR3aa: CASSFRGNTEAFF

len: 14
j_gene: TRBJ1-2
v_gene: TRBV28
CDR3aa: CASSVSSTLYGYTF

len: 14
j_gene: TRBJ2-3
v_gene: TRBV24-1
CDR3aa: CATSDFYRTDTQYF

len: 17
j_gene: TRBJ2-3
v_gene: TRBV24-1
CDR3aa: CATSDPKSHTSTDTQYF

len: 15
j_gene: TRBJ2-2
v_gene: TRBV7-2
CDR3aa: CASRHGQVGTGELFF

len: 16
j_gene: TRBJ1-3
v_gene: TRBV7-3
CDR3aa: CASSLHRASSGNTIYF

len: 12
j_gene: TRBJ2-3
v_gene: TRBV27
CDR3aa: CASSGSRGTQYF